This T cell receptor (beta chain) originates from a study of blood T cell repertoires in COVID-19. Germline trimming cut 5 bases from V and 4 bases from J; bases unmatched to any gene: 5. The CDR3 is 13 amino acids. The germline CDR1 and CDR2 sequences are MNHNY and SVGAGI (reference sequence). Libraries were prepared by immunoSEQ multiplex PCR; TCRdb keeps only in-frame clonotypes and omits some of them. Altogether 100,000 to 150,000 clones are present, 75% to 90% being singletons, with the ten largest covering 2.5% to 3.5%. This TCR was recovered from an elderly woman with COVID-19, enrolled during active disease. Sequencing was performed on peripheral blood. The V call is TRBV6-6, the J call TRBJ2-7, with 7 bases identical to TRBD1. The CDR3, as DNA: TGTGCCAGCAGTACGGGACAGAATTACGAGCAGTACTTC. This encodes CASSTGQNYEQYF.